Included here is one T cell receptor beta chain sequence, with context. Antigen specificity is unknown. The CDR3 is 12 residues long. Losses at the gene ends were 4 bases for V and 4 bases for J; bases not matched to a gene: 3. Germline V CDR1 and CDR2: SQVTM, ANQGSEA. The data are from a study of T cell repertoires in cytomegalovirus infection. Study at large: Recently identified HLA-C-restricted CMV epitopes were used, and well-studied HLA-B-restricted CMV epitopes were used as well. It can be stated that public TCR beta signatures indicated CMV infection as well as a matching HLA type.

TCRdb reprocessed the reads via MiXCR and lists one record per CDR3 protein. The profile shows 100,000 to 150,000 distinct CDR3 sequences, approximately 30% of them singletons. Whole-study findings and limits: The ex vivo response was dominated by HLA-C-restricted CMV-specific TCR beta clonotypes.

The specimen comprised CD8+ T cells from cultured PBMCs, sampled from culture after CMV antigen stimulation. This chain connects TRBV29-1 to TRBJ1-2; 7 bases are a match to TRBD1. The origin of this receptor is a human donor in good health (CMV status not recorded). Some clones in this sample may be carry-over from other donors' samples. In DNA form, the CDR3 reads TGCAGCGTTGTGACAGGGACCTATGGCTACACCTTC. Translating gives CSVVTGTYGYTF.